Included here is one T cell receptor (beta chain) sequence, with context. One junction end disagrees with the germline gene, perhaps due to a read error. The data are from a study of CD4 and CD8 cells across lung adenocarcinoma regions. This CDR3 comprises 15 residues. The germline CDR1 and CDR2 sequences are MGHDK and SYGVNS. TCRdb used MiXCR to reprocess the PCR reads, holding one entry per CDR3 protein. The sample consists of several thousand distinct CDR3 sequences, roughly 48% of them appearing once. The receptor was isolated from a female donor with lung adenocarcinoma. The CD4 and CD8 labels of this study may be unreliable. The chain joins TRBV25-1 to TRBJ2-5, with a weak D call TRBD2 (6 bases). The specimen sequenced was CD4+ T cells from the center of a lung tumor. DNA for the CDR3: TGTGCCAGCAGTACCTACGGGGGAGCGAAAGATATGCAGTACTTT. It translates to CASSTYGGAKDMQYF.